This TCR beta chain stems from a study of control samples from healthy donors and cancer patients. This clone was counted once. Trimming shortened V by 4 bases and J by 4 bases, and 20 bases separated the two germline ends. CDR1 is SGHRS, CDR2 YFSETQ, per germline. This CDR3 spans 16 amino acids. Profiled with immunoSEQ multiplex PCR; TCRdb holds only in-frame clones, not every one. The sample holds around 71,000 clones, about nine tenths seen once. Sequencing was carried out using PBMCs. The TCR was taken from a woman aged 50 to 60 with colorectal cancer. V is TRBV5-1 and J is TRBJ1-1; D call uncertain. The CDR3 DNA sequence: TGCGCCAGCAGCCAGGATCCAGCGGTAGTCGGCACTGAAGCTTTCTTT. The encoded protein is CASSQDPAVVGTEAFF.